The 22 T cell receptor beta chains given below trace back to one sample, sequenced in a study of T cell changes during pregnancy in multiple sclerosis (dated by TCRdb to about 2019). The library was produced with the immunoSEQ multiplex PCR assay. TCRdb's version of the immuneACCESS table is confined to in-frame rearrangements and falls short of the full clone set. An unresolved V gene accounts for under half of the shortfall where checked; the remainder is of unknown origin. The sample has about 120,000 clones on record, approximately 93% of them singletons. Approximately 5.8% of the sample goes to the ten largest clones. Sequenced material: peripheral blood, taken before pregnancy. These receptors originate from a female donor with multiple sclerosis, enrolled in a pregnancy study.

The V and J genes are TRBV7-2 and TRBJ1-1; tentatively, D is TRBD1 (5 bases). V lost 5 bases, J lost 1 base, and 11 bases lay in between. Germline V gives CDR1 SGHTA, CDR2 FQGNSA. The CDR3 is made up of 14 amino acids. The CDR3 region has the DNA TGTGCCAGCAGCCCGTCAGGGTCGAACACTGAAGCTTTCTTT. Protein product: CASSPSGSNTEAFF.

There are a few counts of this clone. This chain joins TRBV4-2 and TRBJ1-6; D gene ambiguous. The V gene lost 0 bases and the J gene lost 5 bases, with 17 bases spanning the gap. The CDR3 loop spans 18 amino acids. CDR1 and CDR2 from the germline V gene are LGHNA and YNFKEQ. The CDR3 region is CASSQEKASRRDNSPLHF. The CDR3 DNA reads TGTGCCAGCAGCCAAGAAAAGGCCTCCCGACGGGATAATTCACCCCTCCACTTT.

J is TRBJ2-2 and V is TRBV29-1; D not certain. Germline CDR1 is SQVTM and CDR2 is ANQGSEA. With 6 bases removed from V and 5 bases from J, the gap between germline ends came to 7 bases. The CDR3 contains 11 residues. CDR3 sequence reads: CSVAATGELFF. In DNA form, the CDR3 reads TGCAGCGTCGCCGCGACCGGGGAGCTGTTTTTT.

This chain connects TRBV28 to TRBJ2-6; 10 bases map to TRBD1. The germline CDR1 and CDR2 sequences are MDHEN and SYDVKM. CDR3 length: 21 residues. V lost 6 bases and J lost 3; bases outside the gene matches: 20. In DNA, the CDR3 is TGTGCCAGCAGCGACTACGAAGTGGCGGGACAGGGGTTTAGTGGGGCCAACGTCCTGACTTTC. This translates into CASSDYEVAGQGFSGANVLTF.

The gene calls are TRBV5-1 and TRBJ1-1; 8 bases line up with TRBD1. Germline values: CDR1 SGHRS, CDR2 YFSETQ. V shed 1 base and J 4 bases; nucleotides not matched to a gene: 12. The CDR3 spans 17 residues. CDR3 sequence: CASSLTTGVSKGTEAFF. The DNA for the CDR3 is TGCGCCAGCAGCTTGACGACAGGGGTGTCGAAGGGCACTGAAGCTTTCTTT.

The CDR3 bases are TGTGCCAGCAGCTCGCGGGGGAGCCCCACAGATACGCAGTATTTT. Encoded protein: CASSSRGSPTDTQYF. The J gene is TRBJ2-3, the V gene TRBV7-2, with TRBD2 identical over 7 bases. The CDR3 spans 15 residues. CDR1 is SGHTA and CDR2 is FQGNSA in the germline V gene. Germline trimming cut 4 bases from V and 2 bases from J; bases unmatched to any gene: 6. Full variable domain (outside the CDR3, taken from reference TRBV7-2 and TRBJ2-3): GAGVSQSPSNKVTEKGKDVELRCDPISGHTALYWYRQSLGQGLEFLIYFQGNSAPDKSGLPSDRFSAERTGGSVSTLTIQRTQQEDSAVYLCASSSRGSPTDTQYFGPGTRLTVL.

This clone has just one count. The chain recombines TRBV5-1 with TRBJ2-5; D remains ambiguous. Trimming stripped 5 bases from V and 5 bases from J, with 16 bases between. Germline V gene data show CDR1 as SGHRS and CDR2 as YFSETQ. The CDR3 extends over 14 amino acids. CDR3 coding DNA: TGCGCCAGCAGGGCTTTGACAAGTGAGGAGACCCAGTACTTC. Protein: CASRALTSEETQYF.

CDR3 amino acids: CASSLGDRASDEQYF. Here the CDR3 DNA reads TGTGCCAGCAGCTTAGGGGACAGGGCCTCTGACGAGCAGTACTTC. This chain connects TRBV11-2 to TRBJ2-7; 9 bases line up with TRBD1. CDR3 length: 15 amino acids. Germline V CDR1 and CDR2: SGHAT, FQNNGV. J gave up 5 bases and V 1 base, and 6 bases lay outside the gene matches.

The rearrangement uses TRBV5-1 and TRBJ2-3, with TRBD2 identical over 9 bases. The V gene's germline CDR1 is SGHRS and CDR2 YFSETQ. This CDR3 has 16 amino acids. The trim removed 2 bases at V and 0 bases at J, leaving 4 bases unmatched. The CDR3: CASSFGLARSTDTQYF. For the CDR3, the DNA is TGCGCCAGCAGCTTTGGACTAGCGAGAAGCACAGATACGCAGTATTTT.

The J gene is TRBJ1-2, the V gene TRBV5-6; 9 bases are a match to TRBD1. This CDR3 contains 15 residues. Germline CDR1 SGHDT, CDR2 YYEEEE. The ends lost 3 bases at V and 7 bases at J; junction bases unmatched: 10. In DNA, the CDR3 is TGTGCCAGCAGCTGGGGACAGGGTGGATTGAGTGGCTACACCTTC. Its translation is CASSWGQGGLSGYTF.

The CDR3 bases are TGCAGTGCTCGACCTCGGGGGGAGCAGTTCTTC. Translated, it gives CSARPRGEQFF. The chain uses TRBV20-1 and TRBJ2-1; D might be TRBD2 (6 bases). Trimming cost V 5 bases and J 10 bases, with 12 bases left between them. The germline V gene encodes CDR1 DFQATT and CDR2 SNEGSKA (reference sequence). CDR3 length: 11 amino acids.

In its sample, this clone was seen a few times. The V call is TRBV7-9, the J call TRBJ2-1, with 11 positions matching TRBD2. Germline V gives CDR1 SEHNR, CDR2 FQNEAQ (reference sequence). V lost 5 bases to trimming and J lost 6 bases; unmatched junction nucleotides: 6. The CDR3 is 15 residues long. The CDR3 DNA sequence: TGTGCCAGCAGCCTGGCGACTAGCGGGGTCAATGAGCAGTTCTTC. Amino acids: CASSLATSGVNEQFF.

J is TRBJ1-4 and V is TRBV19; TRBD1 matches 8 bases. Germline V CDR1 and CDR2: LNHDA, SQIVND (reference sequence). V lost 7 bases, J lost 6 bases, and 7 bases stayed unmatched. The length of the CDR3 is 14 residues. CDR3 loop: CASTWTGRDEKLFF. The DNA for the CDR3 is TGTGCCAGTACCTGGACAGGGCGGGATGAAAAACTGTTTTTT. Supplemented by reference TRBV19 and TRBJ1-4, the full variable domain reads DGGITQSPKYLFRKEGQNVTLSCEQNLNHDAMYWYRQDPGQGLRLIYYSQIVNDFQKGDIAEGYSVSREKKESFPLTVTSAQKNPTAFYLCASTWTGRDEKLFFGSGTQLSVL.

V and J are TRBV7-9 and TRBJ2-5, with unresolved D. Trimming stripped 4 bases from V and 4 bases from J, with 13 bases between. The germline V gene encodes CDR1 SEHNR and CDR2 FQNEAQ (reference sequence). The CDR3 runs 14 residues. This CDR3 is CASSSIVAGETQYF. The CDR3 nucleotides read TGTGCCAGCAGCTCAATTGTGGCAGGAGAGACCCAGTACTTC.

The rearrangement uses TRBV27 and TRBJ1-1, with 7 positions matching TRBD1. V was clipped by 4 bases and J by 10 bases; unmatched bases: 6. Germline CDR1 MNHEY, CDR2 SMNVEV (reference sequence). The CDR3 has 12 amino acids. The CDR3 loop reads CASSYPTGRAFF. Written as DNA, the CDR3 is TGTGCCAGCAGTTACCCGACAGGGCGAGCTTTCTTT.

For the CDR3, the DNA is TGTGCCAGCAGCTTAGGACGAAGCGGCTTGGGCGATGAGCAGTTCTTC. This translates into CASSLGRSGLGDEQFF. The rearrangement links TRBV7-8 to TRBJ2-1; tentative D call: TRBD2 (5 bases). V was clipped by 1 base and J by 8 bases, with 18 bases between them. The germline V gene encodes CDR1 SGHVS and CDR2 FQNEAQ. The CDR3 is 16 residues long. Full variable domain (rest looked up from reference TRBV7-8 and TRBJ2-1): GAGVSQSPRYKVAKRGQDVALRCDPISGHVSLFWYQQALGQGPEFLTYFQNEAQLDKSGLPSDRFFAERPEGSVSTLKIQRTQQEDSAVYLCASSLGRSGLGDEQFFGPGTRLTVL.

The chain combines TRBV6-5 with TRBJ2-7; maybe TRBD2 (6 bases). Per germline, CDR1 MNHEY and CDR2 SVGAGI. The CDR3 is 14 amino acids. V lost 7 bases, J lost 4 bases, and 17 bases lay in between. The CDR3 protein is CASTLGDSAYEQYF. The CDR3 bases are TGTGCCAGCACACTAGGGGACTCCGCTTACGAGCAGTACTTC.

The CDR3 here is CASSPPRGGPEAFF. The CDR3 nucleotides are TGTGCCAGCAGTCCCCCCCGAGGGGGCCCTGAAGCTTTCTTT. V gene TRBV28 combines with J gene TRBJ1-1; TRBD1 agrees at 7 bases. CDR3 length: 14 residues. V shed 5 bases, J shed 6 bases, and the junction held 9 bases outside the gene matches. The V gene's germline CDR1 is MDHEN and CDR2 SYDVKM.

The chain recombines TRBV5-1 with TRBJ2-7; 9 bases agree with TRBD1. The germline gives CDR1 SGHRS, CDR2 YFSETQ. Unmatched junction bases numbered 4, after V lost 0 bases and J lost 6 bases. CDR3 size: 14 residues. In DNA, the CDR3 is TGCGCCAGCAGCTTGGTACAGGGGGCCAGCGAGCAGTACTTC. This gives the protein CASSLVQGASEQYF.

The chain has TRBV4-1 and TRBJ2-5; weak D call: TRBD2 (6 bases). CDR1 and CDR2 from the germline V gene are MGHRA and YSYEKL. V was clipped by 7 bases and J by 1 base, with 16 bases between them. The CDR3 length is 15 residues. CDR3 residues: CASTTKRGLQETQYF. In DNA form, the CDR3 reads TGCGCCAGCACCACCAAGAGGGGACTCCAAGAGACCCAGTACTTC.

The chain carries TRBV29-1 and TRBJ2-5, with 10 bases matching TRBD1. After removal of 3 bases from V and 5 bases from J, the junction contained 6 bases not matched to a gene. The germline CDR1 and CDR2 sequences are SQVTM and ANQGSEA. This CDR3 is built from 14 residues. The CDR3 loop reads CSVDTDRGGETQYF. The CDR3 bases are TGCAGCGTTGATACGGACAGGGGGGGGGAGACCCAGTACTTC.

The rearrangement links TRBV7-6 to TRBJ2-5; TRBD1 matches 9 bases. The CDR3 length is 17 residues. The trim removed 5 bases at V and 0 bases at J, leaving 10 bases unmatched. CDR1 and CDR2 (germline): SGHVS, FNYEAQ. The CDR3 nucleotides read TGTGCCAGCAGCCCAGGGCGACAGGGGGGGTACCAAGAGACCCAGTACTTC. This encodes CASSPGRQGGYQETQYF.